The 28 T cell receptor beta chains below were found in one sample sequenced in a study of regulatory T cells in long-lasting Graves disease. Noted time point: newly diagnosed GD, antithyroid drugs for less than 3 months. PBMC-extracted RNA yielded the TCR library. TCR beta libraries were built with iRepertoire HTBI primers and Arm-PCR of CDR3 regions. MiXCR, applied by TCRdb to the multiplex PCR reads, yields one record per CDR3 protein. The sample lists about 420,000 distinct CDR3 sequences, about a sixth seen once, with 20% to 25% in the top ten. These same data were also listed under a study on T cells in Graves' hyperthyroidism and ophthalmopathy.

The material sequenced was peripheral blood mononuclear cells (PBMCs), taken at new diagnosis, from a patient treated with antithyroid drugs. All receptors come from a woman between 18 and 29 years old with Graves disease.

This clonotype was seen many times. The CDR3 coding sequence is TGTGCCTGGACACCAGGCGGGTACAATGAGCAGTTCTTC. Its protein product is CAWTPGGYNEQFF. The V and J genes are TRBV30 and TRBJ2-1; D might be TRBD2 (5 bases). Germline CDR1 and CDR2: GTSNPN and SVGIG (reference sequence). This CDR3 spans 13 amino acids. Trimming removed 4 bases at V and 4 bases at J, with 11 bases between.

This clonotype was seen at least ten times. V gene TRBV2 combines with J gene TRBJ1-1, with D perhaps matching TRBD1 (6 bases). Trimming took 7 bases from V and 6 from J, leaving 15 bases between them. Germline-derived CDR1 and CDR2 are SNHLY and FYNNEI. CDR3 size: 13 residues. As DNA, the CDR3 is TGTGCCAGCATAGATCCAGGGGTCGCTGAAGCTTTCTTT. Translation: CASIDPGVAEAFF.

The chain links TRBV15 to TRBJ1-6; 7 bases are a match to TRBD1. The CDR3 length is 15 residues. V lost 4 bases and J lost 7; bases outside the gene matches: 7. Germline V gene lookup returns CDR1 LNHNV and CDR2 YYDKDF (reference sequence). The CDR3 DNA reads as TGTGCCACCAGCATAGAGACAGGGTCGAATTCACCCCTCCACTTT. It yields the protein CATSIETGSNSPLHF.

In regard to this clonotype: This may be a read error: a much more frequent sequence differs by one nucleotide. No conserved phenylalanine or tryptophan ends this CDR3, so it is likely a read error. The chain combines TRBV5-1 with TRBJ1-1, with D perhaps TRBD1 (6 bases). Per germline, CDR1 SGHRS and CDR2 YFSETQ. The CDR3 is made up of 15 amino acids. V lost 0 bases and J lost 7, with 16 bases in between. The CDR3 reads CASSLGHRDTYEAFS. Written as DNA, the CDR3 is TGCGCCAGCAGCTTGGGTCACCGGGACACCTATGAAGCTTTCTCT.

This clonotype was observed at least ten times. V gene TRBV6-1 combines with J gene TRBJ1-4; D gene ambiguous. The germline CDR1 and CDR2 sequences are MNHNS and SASEGT. This CDR3 has 15 residues. The V and J ends lost 2 bases and 0 bases respectively, with 7 bases between them. The CDR3 coding sequence is TGTGCCAGCAGTGAAAGTCAGGCAACTAATGAAAAACTGTTTTTT. Amino acids: CASSESQATNEKLFF.

This clonotype was detected a few times. The V and J genes are TRBV5-1 and TRBJ1-1, with TRBD1 as a possible D gene (5 bases). The CDR3 runs to 13 residues. With 5 bases removed from V and 0 bases from J, the gap between germline ends came to 8 bases. Germline lookup yields CDR1 SGHRS and CDR2 YFSETQ. The CDR3 is CASRWDLNTEAFF. The CDR3, as DNA: TGCGCCAGCAGATGGGACTTGAACACTGAAGCTTTCTTT.

This clonotype was seen at least ten times. This chain uses TRBV10-1 with TRBJ1-4; D not certain. This CDR3 spans 14 amino acids. CDR1 is WNHNN and CDR2 is SYGVQD in the germline V gene (reference sequence). V lost 8 bases, J lost 0 bases, and 10 bases lay in between. CDR3 nucleotides: TGCGCCAGCCCACCTTTCTCAACTAATGAAAAACTGTTTTTT. Encoded protein: CASPPFSTNEKLFF.

The V call is TRBV7-3, the J call TRBJ2-1; TRBD2 might be the D (5 bases). Germline CDR1 SGHTA, CDR2 FQGTGA. The length of the CDR3 is 12 residues. Trimming took 3 bases from V and 9 from J, leaving 9 bases between them. DNA of the CDR3: TGTGCCAGCAGCTTTAACGAGGGTGAGCAGTTCTTC. It specifies CASSFNEGEQFF.

This clonotype showed up many times. The chain employs TRBV7-9 and TRBJ2-1, with D maybe TRBD1 (7 bases). Germline loops: CDR1 SEHNR, CDR2 FQNEAQ (reference sequence). The CDR3 has 13 amino acids. Trimming stripped 4 bases from V and 8 bases from J, with 12 bases between. DNA for the CDR3: TGTGCCAGCAGCTCAGACAGGGAGGATGAGCAGTTCTTC. It is translated as CASSSDREDEQFF.

This chain joins TRBV7-9 and TRBJ2-6; D uncertain. V dropped 4 bases and J dropped 0 bases, with 13 bases sitting between them. CDR1 and CDR2 from the germline V gene are SEHNR and FQNEAQ (reference sequence). The length of the CDR3 is 17 residues. The chain's CDR3 is CASSSLALSSGANVLTF. CDR3 coding DNA: TGTGCCAGCAGCTCTCTGGCTCTAAGCTCTGGGGCCAACGTCCTGACTTTC.

This clonotype was recorded many times. The chain uses TRBV12-3 or TRBV12-4 and TRBJ1-5, with unresolved D. Deletions cut 2 bases from V and 4 bases from J, with 21 bases between. CDR3 length: 18 residues. CDR3 DNA sequence: TGTGCCAGCAGTTTAATCGTTAGGAGAGCGCCACCGAATCAGCCCCAGCATTTT. Translation: CASSLIVRRAPPNQPQHF.

This clonotype was detected many times. V and J are TRBV7-8 and TRBJ1-2; D gene unclear. CDR1 is SGHVS, CDR2 FQNEAQ, per germline. Trimming pared 1 base from V and 2 bases from J, leaving 11 bases between. The CDR3 has 15 amino acids. The CDR3 protein is CASSLGFGPNYGYTF. CDR3 coding DNA: TGTGCCAGCAGCTTAGGGTTCGGGCCGAACTATGGCTACACCTTC.

This clonotype has a handful of counts. The rearrangement links TRBV9 to TRBJ1-2; 7 bases align to TRBD1. V lost 4 bases, J lost 4 bases, and 4 bases stayed unmatched. In germline, CDR1 is SGDLS, CDR2 YYNGEE. The CDR3 loop spans 13 amino acids. This CDR3 is CASSTRDSYGYTF. The CDR3 DNA is TGTGCCAGCAGCACCCGGGACAGCTATGGCTACACCTTC.

This clonotype showed up many times. V and J are TRBV30 and TRBJ1-2, with D possibly TRBD1 on 5 matching bases. Trimming left V 0 bases short and J 7 bases short, with 18 bases between. The CDR3 sequence is 15 residues long. Germline V gene lookup returns CDR1 GTSNPN and CDR2 SVGIG (reference sequence). The CDR3 sequence: CAWSVLGGRVGGYTF. CDR3 in DNA: TGTGCCTGGAGTGTCCTAGGCGGCAGGGTGGGTGGCTACACCTTC.

This clonotype occurred many times. The rearrangement links TRBV7-9 to TRBJ2-3, with D possibly TRBD2 on 6 matching bases. Trimming pared 6 bases from V and 5 bases from J, leaving 12 bases between. The CDR3 is made up of 13 amino acids. Germline V gives CDR1 SEHNR, CDR2 FQNEAQ (reference sequence). CDR3 protein: CASSRPGLDTQYF. As DNA, the CDR3 is TGTGCCAGCAGTCGTCCGGGACTAGATACGCAGTATTTT. Based on the CDR3 plus reference TRBV7-9 and TRBJ2-3, the full variable domain is DTGVSQNPRHKITKRGQNVTFRCDPISEHNRLYWYRQTLGQGPEFLTYFQNEAQLEKSRLLSDRFSAERPKGSFSTLEIQRTEQGDSAMYLCASSRPGLDTQYFGPGTRLTVL.

The J gene is TRBJ1-1, the V gene TRBV12-3 or TRBV12-4; 9 nucleotides agree with TRBD1. V lost 7 bases, J lost 6 bases, and 9 bases stayed unmatched. The CDR3 consists of 14 residues. Here the CDR3 reads CASTAGQGFSEAFF. The CDR3 nucleotides are TGTGCCAGCACTGCGGGACAGGGTTTTTCTGAAGCTTTCTTT.

This clonotype was detected a few times. The rearrangement joins TRBV6-1 to TRBJ1-2; D gene ambiguous. Trimming shortened V by 7 bases and J by 0 bases, and 12 bases separated the two germline ends. Germline assignment: CDR1 MNHNS and CDR2 SASEGT. The CDR3 spans 14 residues. For the CDR3, the DNA is TGTGCCAGCACGCTCGGCCCAGCTAACTATGGCTACACCTTC. Its translation is CASTLGPANYGYTF.

This clonotype was found many times. The rearrangement joins TRBV5-4 to TRBJ2-5, with TRBD2 identical over 7 bases. Unmatched junction bases numbered 8, after V lost 1 base and J lost 2 bases. This CDR3 region has 16 residues. CDR1 is SGHNT and CDR2 is YYREEE in the germline V gene (reference sequence). The CDR3 bases are TGTGCCAGCAGCTTGATCACTAGCGAGAGTCAAGAGACCCAGTACTTC. Protein: CASSLITSESQETQYF.

Many counts were recorded for this clonotype. The chain recombines TRBV30 with TRBJ2-5, with D unclear. Trimming left V 1 base short and J 3 bases short, with 0 bases between. The CDR3 is 10 residues long. Germline V gene sequence: CDR1 GTSNPN, CDR2 SVGIG (reference sequence). The CDR3 coding sequence is TGTGCCTGGAGTGAAGAGACCCAGTACTTC. As protein: CAWSEETQYF.

Only a few counts were recorded for this clonotype. The chain joins TRBV20-1 to TRBJ2-1; no clear D gene. Germline lookup yields CDR1 DFQATT and CDR2 SNEGSKA (reference sequence). The V end was cut by 4 bases, the J end by 3 bases, with 4 bases between. This CDR3 has 11 residues. DNA of the CDR3: TGCAGTGCTACTAACTACAATGAGCAGTTCTTC. It specifies CSATNYNEQFF.

This clonotype has ten or more counts. The chain combines TRBV20-1 with TRBJ2-7; 10 bases are a match to TRBD2. V shed 0 bases, J shed 5 bases, and the junction held 4 bases outside the gene matches. This CDR3 region has 14 residues. The germline V gene encodes CDR1 DFQATT and CDR2 SNEGSKA (reference sequence). The chain's CDR3 is CSARDLAGANEQYF. The CDR3 DNA reads as TGCAGTGCTAGAGACCTAGCGGGAGCGAACGAGCAGTACTTC.

A word on this clonotype: One base away lies a much larger clone, so this may be a sequencing read error. J is TRBJ2-7 and V is TRBV6-4; TRBD1 matches 7 bases. In germline, CDR1 is MRHNA, CDR2 SNTAGT. V lost 4 bases, J lost 5 bases, and 17 bases stayed unmatched. The CDR3 totals 17 residues. CDR3: CASSGSIRQGQRHEQYF. CDR3 bases: TGTGCCAGCAGTGGCTCCATCCGACAGGGTCAGAGGCACGAGCAGTACTTC.

Notes on this clonotype: Because the CDR3's place on the DNA is in doubt, the DNA is left out and the CDR3 is given as listed by TCRdb. The V call is TRBV6-9, the J call TRBJ2-3; the table's D call, TRBD2, has no DNA check behind it. The CDR3 has 15 residues if both end residues are counted. CDR1 is MNHGY and CDR2 is SVAAGI in the germline V gene. CDR3 sequence: CASSSSTSGTDTQYF.

The chain has TRBV29-1 and TRBJ2-3; no definite D call. CDR3 size: 12 residues. Trimming removed 1 base from V and 4 bases from J, with 6 bases in between. Germline assignment: CDR1 SQVTM and CDR2 ANQGSEA. The CDR3 nucleotides read TGCAGCGTTGAAGGGGCGGCAGATACGCAGTATTTT. Encoded protein: CSVEGAADTQYF.

This clonotype was detected many times. V gene TRBV20-1 combines with J gene TRBJ2-1; 8 bases are shared with TRBD2. The CDR3 has 14 amino acids. The germline CDR1 and CDR2 sequences are DFQATT and SNEGSKA (reference sequence). Losses at the gene ends were 6 bases for V and 7 bases for J; bases not matched to a gene: 11. CDR3 protein: CSARGETSVNEQFF. The CDR3 DNA sequence: TGCAGTGCGAGGGGAGAGACTAGCGTGAATGAGCAGTTCTTC.

The gene calls are TRBV20-1 and TRBJ2-1, with TRBD1 matching 8 bases. The CDR3 is 16 residues long. The trim removed 2 bases at V and 7 bases at J, leaving 13 bases unmatched. The germline V gene has CDR1 DFQATT and CDR2 SNEGSKA (reference sequence). CDR3 protein: CSARSGGRVYQNEQFF. The CDR3 DNA follows: TGCAGTGCTAGATCAGGGGGCAGGGTGTATCAAAATGAGCAGTTCTTC.

This clonotype was seen a few times. CDR3 residues: CASSGAGAPYEQYF. In DNA, the CDR3 is TGCGCCAGCAGTGGAGCAGGGGCCCCCTACGAGCAGTACTTC. This chain uses TRBV10-1 with TRBJ2-7, with a weak D call TRBD1 (6 bases). Germline CDR1 reads WNHNN; CDR2 reads SYGVQD (reference sequence). Trimming took 4 bases from V and 2 from J, leaving 12 bases between them. The CDR3 is 14 residues long.

CDR3 coding DNA: TGCAGCGTTGAAGGGGTAGCGGGAGTTTTTCAGGCGAGCACAGATACGCAGTATTTT. This gives the protein CSVEGVAGVFQASTDTQYF. The chain links TRBV29-1 to TRBJ2-3, with 9 bases fitting TRBD2. Germline CDR1 reads SQVTM; CDR2 reads ANQGSEA. V dropped 1 base and J dropped 0; count of bases not matched to a gene: 14. There are 19 residues in the CDR3.